This is a list of T cell receptor beta chains from one sample in a study of T cell changes during pregnancy in multiple sclerosis. The repertoire was sequenced with immunoSEQ multiplex PCR; TCRdb's copy has only in-frame clones and lacks some. The table records tens of thousands of clones, approximately 94% of them present only once. Sequencing used CD8+ T cells from peripheral blood mononuclear cells, obtained after pregnancy. The receptor source for this set is a female donor with multiple sclerosis, enrolled in a pregnancy study. Both conserved end residues are part of each CDR3.

>TRBJ2-5|TRBV6-6
CASGGTPRQETQYF
>TRBJ1-5|TRBV5-6
CASSLEGTGTPQPQHF
>TRBJ1-1|TRBV6-4
CASSTTPGTEAFF
>TRBJ2-2|TRBV19
CASTPGANTGELFF
>TRBJ2-7|TRBV9
CASSVGESGTATYEQYF
>TRBJ2-2|TRBV11-2
CASSLPGTGELFF
>TRBJ2-7|TRBV28
CASRWTSGTREQYF
>TRBJ2-5|TRBV7-2
CASSLSGAQETQYF
>TRBJ2-3|TRBV7-3
CASSLGTSGRFQDTQYF
>TRBJ2-3|TRBV28
CASSLPGLAGDSTDTQYF
>TRBJ1-5|TRBV5-8
CASSLGRPSQPQHF
>TRBJ1-2|TRBV7-2
CASREWTGDNYGYTF
>TRBJ2-2|TRBV11-2
CASSRGQGYTGELFF
>TRBJ1-2|TRBV6-6
CASSYYETDNYGYTF
>TRBJ2-1|TRBV4-1
CASSQDRGRQFF
>TRBJ1-5|TRBV19
CASSMDRGRYQPQHF
>TRBJ1-1|TRBV28
CASSDISYTEAFF
>TRBJ2-1|TRBV27
CASSPTSGMWQFF
>TRBJ1-1|TRBV7-2
CASSLVGNTEAFF
>TRBJ1-3|TRBV5-6
CASSLDPVPSGNTIYF
>TRBJ2-3|TRBV27
CASSEIHTGAVFTDTQYF
>TRBJ1-5|TRBV4-1
CASSVRDREQPQHF
>TRBJ2-7|TRBV4-1
CASSQEESGQGYEQYF
>TRBJ1-1|TRBV19
CASKTGMATEAFF
>TRBJ2-7|TRBV13
CASSSGQGRHEQYF
>TRBJ2-7|TRBV9
CASSEGGTSGTYEQYF
>TRBJ2-1|TRBV19
CASSKSRRESSYNEQFF
>TRBJ2-7|TRBV4-2
CASSQDSTAGIYEQYF
>TRBJ1-2|TRBV29-1
CSVEDRVRVGNYGYTF
>TRBJ2-7|TRBV14
CASSQEAGFSYEQYF
>TRBJ1-1|TRBV2
CASSAGQLNTEAFF
>TRBJ2-2|TRBV11-2
CASSLNLARGELFF